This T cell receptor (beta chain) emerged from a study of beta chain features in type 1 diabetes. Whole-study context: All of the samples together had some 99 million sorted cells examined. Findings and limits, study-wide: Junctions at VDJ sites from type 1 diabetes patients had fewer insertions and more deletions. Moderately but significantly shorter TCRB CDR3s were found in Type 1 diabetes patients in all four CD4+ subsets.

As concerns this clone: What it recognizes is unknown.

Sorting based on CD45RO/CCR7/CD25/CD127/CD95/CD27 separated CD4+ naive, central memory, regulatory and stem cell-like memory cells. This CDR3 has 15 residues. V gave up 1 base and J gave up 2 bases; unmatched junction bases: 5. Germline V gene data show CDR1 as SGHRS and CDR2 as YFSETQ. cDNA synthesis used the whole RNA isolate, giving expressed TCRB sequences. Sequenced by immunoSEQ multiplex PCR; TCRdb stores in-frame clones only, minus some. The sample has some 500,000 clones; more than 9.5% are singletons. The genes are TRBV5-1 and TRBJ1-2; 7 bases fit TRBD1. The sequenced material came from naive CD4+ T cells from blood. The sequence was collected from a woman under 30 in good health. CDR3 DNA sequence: TGCGCCAGCAGCTTGTATGGACAGGCAAACTATGGCTACACCTTC. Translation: CASSLYGQANYGYTF.